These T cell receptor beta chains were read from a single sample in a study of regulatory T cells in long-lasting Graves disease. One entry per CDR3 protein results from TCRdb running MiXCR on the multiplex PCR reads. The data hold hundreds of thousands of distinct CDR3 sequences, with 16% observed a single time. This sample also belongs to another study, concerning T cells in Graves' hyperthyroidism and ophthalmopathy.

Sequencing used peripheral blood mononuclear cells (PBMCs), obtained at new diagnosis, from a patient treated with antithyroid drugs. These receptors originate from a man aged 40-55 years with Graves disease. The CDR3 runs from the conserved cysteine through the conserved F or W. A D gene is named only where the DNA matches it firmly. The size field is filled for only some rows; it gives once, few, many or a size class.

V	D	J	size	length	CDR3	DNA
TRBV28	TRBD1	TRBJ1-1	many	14	CASSLMQGAIVAFF	TGTGCCAGCAGTTTGATGCAGGGGGCTATCGTTGCTTTCTTT
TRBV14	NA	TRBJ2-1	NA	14	CASSHRGVYNEQFF	TGTGCCAGCAGCCACCGAGGGGTCTACAATGAGCAGTTCTTC
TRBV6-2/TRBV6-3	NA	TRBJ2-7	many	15	CASSAGWRSSYEQYF	TGTGCCAGCTCCGCGGGGTGGCGGAGCTCCTACGAGCAGTACTTC
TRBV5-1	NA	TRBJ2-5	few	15	CASSVGVQGQETQYF	TGTGCCAGCAGCGTAGGGGTACAGGGCCAAGAGACCCAGTACTTC
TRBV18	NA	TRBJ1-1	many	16	CASSPRTGGRSTEAFF	TGTGCCAGCTCACCTCGAACCGGGGGAAGGAGCACTGAAGCTTTCTTT
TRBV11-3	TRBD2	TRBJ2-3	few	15	CASSFSGGHTDTQYF	TGTGCCAGCAGCTTTAGCGGGGGGCACACAGATACGCAGTATTTT
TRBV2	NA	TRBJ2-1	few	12	CASRERGSEQFF	TGTGCCAGCCGTGAAAGGGGGAGTGAGCAGTTCTTC
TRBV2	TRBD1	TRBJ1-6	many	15	CASRETGGFISPLHF	TGTGCCAGCAGAGAGACAGGGGGGTTCATTTCACCCCTCCACTTT
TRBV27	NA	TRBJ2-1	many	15	CASSLFSGTYNEQFF	TGTGCCAGCAGTTTATTTTCGGGGACCTACAATGAGCAGTTCTTC
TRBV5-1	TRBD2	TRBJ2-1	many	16	CASMPGTSGGSNEQFF	TGCGCCAGCATGCCCGGGACTAGCGGGGGGAGCAATGAGCAGTTCTTC
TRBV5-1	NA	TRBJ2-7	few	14	CASRNRTSSYEQYF	TGCGCCAGCAGGAACAGGACCAGCTCCTACGAGCAGTACTTC
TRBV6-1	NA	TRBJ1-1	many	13	CASRRQADTEAFF	TGTGCCAGCAGAAGACAGGCGGACACTGAAGCTTTCTTT
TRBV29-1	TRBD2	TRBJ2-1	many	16	CSVEAGSGGPYNEQFF	TGCAGCGTTGAAGCCGGTAGCGGGGGCCCTTACAATGAGCAGTTCTTC
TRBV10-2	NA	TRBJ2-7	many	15	CASSDWGPIDYEQYF	TGCGCCAGCAGTGATTGGGGGCCGATCGACTACGAGCAGTACTTC
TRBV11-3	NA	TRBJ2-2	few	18	CASSLTHRGAKNTGELFF	TGTGCCAGCAGCTTAACCCACCGCGGGGCCAAGAACACCGGGGAGCTGTTTTTT
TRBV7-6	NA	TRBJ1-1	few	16	CAGSFISSTRGAEAFF	TGTGCCGGCAGCTTTATCTCCTCGACCCGGGGCGCTGAAGCTTTCTTT
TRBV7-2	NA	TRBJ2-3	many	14	CASSLYRSTDTQYF	TGTGCCAGCAGCCTGTACAGGAGCACAGATACGCAGTATTTT
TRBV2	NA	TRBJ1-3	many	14	CASSEALTADTIYF	TGTGCCAGCAGTGAAGCGCTCACCGCCGACACCATATATTTT
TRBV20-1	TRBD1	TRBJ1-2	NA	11	CSARQGSGYTF	TGCAGTGCCCGACAGGGAAGTGGCTACACCTTC
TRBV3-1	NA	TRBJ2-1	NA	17	CASSQMERISVYNEQFF	TGTGCCAGCAGCCAAATGGAGCGGATATCGGTCTACAATGAGCAGTTCTTC
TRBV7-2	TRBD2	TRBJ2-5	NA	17	CASSLRLAGGWGETQYF	TGTGCCAGCAGCTTGAGACTAGCGGGGGGTTGGGGGGAGACCCAGTACTTC
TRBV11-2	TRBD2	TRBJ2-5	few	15	CASSALLAGEETQYF	TGTGCCAGCAGCGCCCTCCTAGCGGGAGAAGAGACCCAGTACTTC
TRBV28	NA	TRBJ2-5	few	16	CASSLGQPTSQETQYF	TGTGCCAGCAGTCTCGGACAGCCGACTTCCCAAGAGACCCAGTACTTC
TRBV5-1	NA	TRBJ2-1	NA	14	CASSLALQGHEQFF	TGCGCCAGCAGCTTGGCCCTGCAGGGACATGAGCAGTTCTTC
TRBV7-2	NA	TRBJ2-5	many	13	CASSIDRQETQYF	TGTGCCAGCAGCATCGACAGGCAAGAGACCCAGTACTTC
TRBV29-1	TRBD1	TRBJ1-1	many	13	CSAGPGTGSEAFF	TGCAGCGCCGGTCCCGGGACAGGTTCTGAAGCTTTCTTT
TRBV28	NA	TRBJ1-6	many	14	CASSSGRDNSPLHF	TGTGCCAGCAGCTCGGGACGGGATAATTCACCCCTCCACTTT
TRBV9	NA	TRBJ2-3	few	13	CASSVEGTDTQYF	TGTGCCAGCAGCGTAGAGGGCACAGATACGCAGTATTTT
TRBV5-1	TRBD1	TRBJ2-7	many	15	CASSLGRRGRYEQYF	TGCGCCAGCAGCTTGGGGCGCAGGGGGCGGTACGAGCAGTACTTC
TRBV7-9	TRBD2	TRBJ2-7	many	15	CASSKALAETYEQYF	TGTGCCAGCAGCAAGGCGCTAGCGGAAACCTACGAGCAGTACTTC
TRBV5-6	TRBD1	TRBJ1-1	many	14	CASSLVTGGTEAFF	TGTGCCAGCAGCTTGGTAACAGGGGGCACTGAAGCTTTCTTT
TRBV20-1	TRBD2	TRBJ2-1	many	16	CSARLAGGRSVNEQFF	TGCAGTGCTAGACTAGCGGGGGGGAGGTCGGTCAATGAGCAGTTCTTC
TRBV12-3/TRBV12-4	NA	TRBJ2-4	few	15	CASSLISLAKNIQYF	TGTGCCAGCAGTTTAATCAGTCTAGCCAAAAACATTCAGTACTTC
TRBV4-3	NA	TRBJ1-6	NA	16	CASSRDRQALVGGLHF	TGCGCCAGCAGCCGGGACCGACAGGCGCTGGTCGGGGGCCTCCACTTT
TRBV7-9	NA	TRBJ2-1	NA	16	CASSSLGQGKYNEQFF	TGTGCCAGCAGCTCTCTAGGACAAGGGAAGTACAATGAGCAGTTCTTC
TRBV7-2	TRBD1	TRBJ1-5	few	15	CASRRGQGVNQPQHF	TGTGCCAGCAGACGGGGACAGGGAGTCAATCAGCCCCAGCATTTT
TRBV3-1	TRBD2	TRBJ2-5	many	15	CASSSRGGYQETQYF	TGTGCCAGCAGCTCACGCGGGGGGTACCAAGAGACCCAGTACTTC
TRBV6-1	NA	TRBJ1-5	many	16	CASSPRPPASNQPQHF	TGTGCCAGCAGTCCGCGGCCGCCTGCTAGCAATCAGCCCCAGCATTTT
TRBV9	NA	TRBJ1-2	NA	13	CASSLESPRGYTF	TGTGCCAGCAGTTTGGAGTCCCCTCGTGGCTACACCTTC
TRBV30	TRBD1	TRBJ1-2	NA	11	CACRGLLGYTF	TGTGCCTGCAGGGGGCTGTTAGGCTACACCTTC
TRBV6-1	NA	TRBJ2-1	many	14	CASTPANLYNEQFF	TGTGCCAGCACCCCCGCGAATCTCTACAATGAGCAGTTCTTC